This T cell receptor beta chain was profiled in a study of blood T cell repertoires in COVID-19. Overall study: Nucleic acid was either cDNA or gDNA, and it came from T cells, B-cell-depleted T cells, or PBMCs.

Using immunoSEQ multiplex PCR, the repertoire was profiled, and TCRdb retains in-frame clones only, with some absent. The sample lists approximately 300,000 clones, about 90% occurring once. CDR1 SSHAT and CDR2 FNYEAQ come from the germline V gene (reference sequence). The CDR3 covers 17 residues. Regarding this clone: The junction and the germline gene differ at one end; a read error may be behind it.

The sample comprised peripheral blood. The TCR sequence derives from a man between 18 and 35 years old who had recovered from COVID-19. The chain couples TRBV7-7 to TRBJ1-4; D gene unclear. CDR3 region: CASSLEPAGATNEKLFF. CDR3 bases: TGTGCTAGCAGCTTGGAACCAGCAGGTGCAACTAATGAAAAACTGTTTTTT. The entire variable domain, with the rest obtained from reference TRBV7-7 and TRBJ1-4, is as follows: GAGVSQSPRYKVTKRGQDVTLRCDPISSHATLYWYQQALGQGPEFLTYFNYEAQPDKSGLPSDRFSAERPEGSISTLTIQRTEQRDSAMYRCASSLEPAGATNEKLFFGSGTQLSVL.